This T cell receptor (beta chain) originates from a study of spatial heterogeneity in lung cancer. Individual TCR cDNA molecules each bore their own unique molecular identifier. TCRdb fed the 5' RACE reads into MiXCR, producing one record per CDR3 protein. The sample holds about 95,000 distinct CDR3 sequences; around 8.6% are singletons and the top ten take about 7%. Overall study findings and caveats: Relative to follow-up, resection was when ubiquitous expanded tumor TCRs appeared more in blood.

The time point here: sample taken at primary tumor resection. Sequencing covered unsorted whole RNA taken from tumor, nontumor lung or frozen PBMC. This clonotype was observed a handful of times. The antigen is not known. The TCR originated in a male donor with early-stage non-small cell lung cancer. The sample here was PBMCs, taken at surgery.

CDR3 region: CASSEGSGNQPQHF. In DNA form, the CDR3 reads TGTGCCAGCAGTGAGGGGAGTGGCAATCAGCCCCAGCATTTT. The chain combines TRBV2 with TRBJ1-5; D ambiguous. The V end was cut by 3 bases, the J end by 2 bases, with 8 bases between. The CDR3 covers 14 residues. CDR1 and CDR2 from the germline V gene are SNHLY and FYNNEI.